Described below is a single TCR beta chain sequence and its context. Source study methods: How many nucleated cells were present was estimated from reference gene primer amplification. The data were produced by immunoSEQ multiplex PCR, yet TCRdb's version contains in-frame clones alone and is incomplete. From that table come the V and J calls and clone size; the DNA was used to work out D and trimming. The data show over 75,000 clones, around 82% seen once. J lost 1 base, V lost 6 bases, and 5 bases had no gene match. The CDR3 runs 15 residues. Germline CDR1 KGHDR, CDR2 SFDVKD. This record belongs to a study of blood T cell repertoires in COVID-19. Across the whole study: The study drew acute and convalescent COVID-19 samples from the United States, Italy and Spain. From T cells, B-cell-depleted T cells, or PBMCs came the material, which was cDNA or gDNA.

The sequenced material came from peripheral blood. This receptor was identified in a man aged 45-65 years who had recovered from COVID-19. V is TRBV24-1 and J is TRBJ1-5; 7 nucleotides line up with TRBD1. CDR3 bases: TGTGCCACCAGTCCCCGAGGGGGCAGCAATCAGCCCCAGCATTTT. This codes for CATSPRGGSNQPQHF.